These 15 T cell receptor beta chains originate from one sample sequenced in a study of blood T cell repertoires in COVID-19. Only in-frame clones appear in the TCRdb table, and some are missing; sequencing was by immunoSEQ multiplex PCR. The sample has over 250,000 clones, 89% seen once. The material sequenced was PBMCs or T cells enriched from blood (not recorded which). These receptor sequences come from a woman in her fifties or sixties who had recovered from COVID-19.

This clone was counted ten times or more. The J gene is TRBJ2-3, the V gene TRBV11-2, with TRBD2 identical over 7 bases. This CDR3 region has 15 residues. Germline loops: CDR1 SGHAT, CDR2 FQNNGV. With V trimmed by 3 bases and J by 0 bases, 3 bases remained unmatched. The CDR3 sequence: CASSLGSGSTDTQYF. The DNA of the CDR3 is TGTGCCAGCAGCTTGGGTAGCGGGAGCACAGATACGCAGTATTTT.

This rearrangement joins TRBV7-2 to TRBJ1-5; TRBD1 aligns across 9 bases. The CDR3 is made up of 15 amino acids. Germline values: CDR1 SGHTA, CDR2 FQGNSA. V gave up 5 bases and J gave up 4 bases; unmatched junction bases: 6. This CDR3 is CASSVRDRVNQPQHF. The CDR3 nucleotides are TGTGCCAGCAGCGTCCGGGACAGGGTTAATCAGCCCCAGCATTTT.

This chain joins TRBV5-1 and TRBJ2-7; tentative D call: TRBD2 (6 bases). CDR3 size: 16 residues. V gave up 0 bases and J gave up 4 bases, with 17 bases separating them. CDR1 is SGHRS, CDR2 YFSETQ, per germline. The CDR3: CASSLEFGGDVYEQYF. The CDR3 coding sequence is TGCGCCAGCAGCTTGGAATTCGGCGGGGACGTTTACGAGCAGTACTTC.

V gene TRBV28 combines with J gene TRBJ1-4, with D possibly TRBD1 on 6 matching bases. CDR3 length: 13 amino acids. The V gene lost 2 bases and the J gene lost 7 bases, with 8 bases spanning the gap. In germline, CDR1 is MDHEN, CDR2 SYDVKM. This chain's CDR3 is CASSLIRGEKLFF. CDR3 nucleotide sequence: TGTGCCAGCAGTTTAATCAGGGGTGAAAAACTGTTTTTT. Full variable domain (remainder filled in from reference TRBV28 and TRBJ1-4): DVKVTQSSRYLVKRTGEKVFLECVQDMDHENMFWYRQDPGLGLRLIYFSYDVKMKEKGDIPEGYSVSREKKERFSLILESASTNQTSMYLCASSLIRGEKLFFGSGTQLSVL.

CDR3 in DNA: TGTGCCAGCAGCTGGGGGACAGCCAGCACTGAGCAGTTCTTC. It translates to CASSWGTASTEQFF. The chain links TRBV7-8 to TRBJ2-1; 7 positions agree with TRBD1. V was pared by 4 bases and J by 9 bases, with 9 bases of the junction left unmatched. CDR1 is SGHVS and CDR2 is FQNEAQ in the germline V gene. The CDR3 runs to 14 residues.

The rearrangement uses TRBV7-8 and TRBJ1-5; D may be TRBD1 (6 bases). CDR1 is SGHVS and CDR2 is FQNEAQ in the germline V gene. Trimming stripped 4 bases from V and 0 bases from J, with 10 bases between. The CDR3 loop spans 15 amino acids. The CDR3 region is CASSSTGYSNQPQHF. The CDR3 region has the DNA TGTGCCAGCAGCTCCACAGGGTATAGCAATCAGCCCCAGCATTTT.

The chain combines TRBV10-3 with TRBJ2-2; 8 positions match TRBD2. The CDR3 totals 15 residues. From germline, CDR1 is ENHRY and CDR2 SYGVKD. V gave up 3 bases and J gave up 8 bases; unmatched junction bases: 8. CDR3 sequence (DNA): TGTGCCATCAGTGACCCGGGACTAGTTATAGGGGAGCTGTTTTTT. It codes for CAISDPGLVIGELFF.

The CDR3 spells CASVYYNEQFF. The DNA of the CDR3 is TGTGCCAGCGTTTACTACAATGAGCAGTTCTTC. This chain connects TRBV2 to TRBJ2-1; D remains unclear. Per germline, CDR1 SNHLY and CDR2 FYNNEI. Trimming shortened V by 8 bases and J by 3 bases, and 5 bases separated the two germline ends. The CDR3 extends over 11 amino acids.

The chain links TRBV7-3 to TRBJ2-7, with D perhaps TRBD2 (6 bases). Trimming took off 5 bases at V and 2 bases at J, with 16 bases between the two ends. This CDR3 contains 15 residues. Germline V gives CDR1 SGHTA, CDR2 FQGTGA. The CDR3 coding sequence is TGTGCCAGCAGCCAATACGGAGGCGGGGCCTACGAGCAGTACTTC. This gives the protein CASSQYGGGAYEQYF.

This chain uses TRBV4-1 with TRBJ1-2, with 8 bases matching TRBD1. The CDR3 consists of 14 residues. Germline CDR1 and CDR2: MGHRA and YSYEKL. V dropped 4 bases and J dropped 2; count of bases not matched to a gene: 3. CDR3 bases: TGCGCCAGCAGCCCACGGACAGGGAACTATGGCTACACCTTC. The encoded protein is CASSPRTGNYGYTF.

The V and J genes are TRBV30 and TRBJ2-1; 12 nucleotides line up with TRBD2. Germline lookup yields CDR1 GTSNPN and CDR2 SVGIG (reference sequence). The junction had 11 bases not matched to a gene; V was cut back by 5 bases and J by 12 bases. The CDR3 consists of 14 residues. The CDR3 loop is CAWGTSGPKGGQFF. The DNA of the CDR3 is TGTGCCTGGGGGACTAGCGGGCCCAAGGGCGGGCAGTTCTTC.

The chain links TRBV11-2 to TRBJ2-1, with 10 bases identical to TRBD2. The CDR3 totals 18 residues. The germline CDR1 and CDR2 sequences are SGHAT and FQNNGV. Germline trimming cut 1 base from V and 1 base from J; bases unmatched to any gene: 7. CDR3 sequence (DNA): TGTGCCAGCAGCTTAGGGATGACTAGCGGGTTATCCTACAATGAGCAGTTCTTC. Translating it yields CASSLGMTSGLSYNEQFF.

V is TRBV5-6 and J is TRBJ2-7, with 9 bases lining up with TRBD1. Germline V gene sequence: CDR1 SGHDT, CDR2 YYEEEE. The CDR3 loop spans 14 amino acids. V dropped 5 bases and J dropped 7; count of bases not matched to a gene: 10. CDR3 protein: CASRRPGQGLEQYF. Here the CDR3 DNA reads TGTGCCAGCAGGCGACCGGGACAGGGTCTGGAGCAGTACTTC.

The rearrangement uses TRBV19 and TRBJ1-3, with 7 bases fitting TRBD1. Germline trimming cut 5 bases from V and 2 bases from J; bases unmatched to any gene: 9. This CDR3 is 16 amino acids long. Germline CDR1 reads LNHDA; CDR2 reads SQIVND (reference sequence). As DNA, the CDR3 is TGTGCCAGTAGTCGTATCCAACAGGGGACTGGAAACACCATATATTTT. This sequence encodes CASSRIQQGTGNTIYF.

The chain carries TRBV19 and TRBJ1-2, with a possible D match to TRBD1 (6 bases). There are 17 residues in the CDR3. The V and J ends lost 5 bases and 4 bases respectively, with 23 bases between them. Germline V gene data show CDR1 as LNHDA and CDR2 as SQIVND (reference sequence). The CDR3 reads CASSPKSAQGNLYGYTF. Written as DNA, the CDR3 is TGTGCCAGTAGTCCGAAGTCGGCCCAGGGGAACCTCTATGGCTACACCTTC.